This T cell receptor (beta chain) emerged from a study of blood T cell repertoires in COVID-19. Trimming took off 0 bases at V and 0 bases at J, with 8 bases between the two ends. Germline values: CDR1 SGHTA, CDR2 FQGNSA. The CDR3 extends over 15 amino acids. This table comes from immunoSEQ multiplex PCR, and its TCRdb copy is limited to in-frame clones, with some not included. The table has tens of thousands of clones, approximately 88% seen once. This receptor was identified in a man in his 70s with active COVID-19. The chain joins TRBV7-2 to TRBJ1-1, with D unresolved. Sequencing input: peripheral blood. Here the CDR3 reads CASSLAYLLNTEAFF. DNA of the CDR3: TGTGCCAGCAGCTTAGCGTACCTATTGAACACTGAAGCTTTCTTT.